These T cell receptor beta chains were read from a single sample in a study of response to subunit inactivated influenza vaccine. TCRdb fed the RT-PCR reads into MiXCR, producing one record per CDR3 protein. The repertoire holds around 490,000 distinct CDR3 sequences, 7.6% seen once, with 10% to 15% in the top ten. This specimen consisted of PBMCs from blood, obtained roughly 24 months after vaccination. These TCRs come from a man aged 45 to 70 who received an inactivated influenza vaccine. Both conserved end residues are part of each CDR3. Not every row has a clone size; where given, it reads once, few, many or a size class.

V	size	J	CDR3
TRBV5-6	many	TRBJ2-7	CASSSGTILYEQYF
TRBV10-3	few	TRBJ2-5	CAISRSSTVQETQYF
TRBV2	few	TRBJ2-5	CASSEGEAGSQYF
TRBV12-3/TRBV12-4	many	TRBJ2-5	CASSRGQGAVETQYF
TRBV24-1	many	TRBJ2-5	CATSFGQETQYF
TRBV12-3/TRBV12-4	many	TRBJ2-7	CASSPQGTYEQYF
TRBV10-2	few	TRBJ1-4	CASSQRVLSPRYTTNEKLFF
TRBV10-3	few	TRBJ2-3	CAISDWDGGSFTDTQYF
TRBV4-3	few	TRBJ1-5	CASSLHLDRGVQPQHF
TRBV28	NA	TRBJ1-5	CASNSGAGLNQPQHF
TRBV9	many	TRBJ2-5	CASSVAQETQYF
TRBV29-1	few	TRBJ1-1	CSEHQDRLIREAFF
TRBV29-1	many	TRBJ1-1	CSVEVGMGVAFF
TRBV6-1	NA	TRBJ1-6	CASRPTGRGIRDSPLHF
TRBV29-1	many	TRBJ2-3	CSVGGITSTDTQYF
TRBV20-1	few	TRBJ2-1	CSVRGGFPYNEQFF
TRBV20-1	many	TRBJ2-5	CSAMRFQETQYF
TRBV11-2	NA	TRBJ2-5	CASTIRTGWETQYF
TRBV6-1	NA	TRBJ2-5	CASSRLWGRGETQYF
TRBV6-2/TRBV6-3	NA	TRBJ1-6	CASSYGDRDNSPLHF
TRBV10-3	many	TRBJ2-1	CAISESIISGRGPDEQFF
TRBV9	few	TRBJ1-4	CASSVGWQDNEKLFF
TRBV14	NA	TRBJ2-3	CASSQVRGGSDTQYF
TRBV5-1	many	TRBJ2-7	CASSPGQFGDEQYF
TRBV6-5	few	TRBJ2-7	CASSYAWESSYEQYF
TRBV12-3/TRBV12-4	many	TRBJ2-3	CASSLTGFADTQYF
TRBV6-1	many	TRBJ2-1	CASSRGLTYNEQFF
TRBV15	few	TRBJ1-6	CATSREGGPTNSPLHF
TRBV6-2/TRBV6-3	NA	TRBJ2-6	CASSYSWGTALDSGANVLTF
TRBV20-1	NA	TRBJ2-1	CSPSGGLSSYNEQFF
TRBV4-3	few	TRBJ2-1	CASSQDIQYNEQFF
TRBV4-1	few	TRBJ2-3	CASSQEGLAGGRTHTDTQYF
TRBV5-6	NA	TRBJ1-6	CASSDGPGQGNSPLHF
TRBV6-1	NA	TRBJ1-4	CASARGRAYKKLFF
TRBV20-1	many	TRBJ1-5	CSASCRDCDQPQHF
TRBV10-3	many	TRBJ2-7	CAISEWGTGRSYEQYF
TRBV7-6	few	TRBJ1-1	CAVTGTENTEAFF
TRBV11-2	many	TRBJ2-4	CASSPGLAGTILAKNIQYF
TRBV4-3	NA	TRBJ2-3	CASSFLAGTIDTQYF
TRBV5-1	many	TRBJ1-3	CASSLGQGLAGNTIYF
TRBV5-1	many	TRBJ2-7	CASSPPGTGGYEQYF